The present entry profiles one T cell receptor beta chain with its context. Its specificity is unknown. Per germline, CDR1 SSHAT and CDR2 FNYEAQ (reference sequence). Trimming removed 4 bases from V and 6 bases from J, with 10 bases in between. The CDR3 extends over 13 amino acids. In the PCR, 60 Vbeta and 13 Jbeta primers were used. This table comes from immunoSEQ multiplex PCR, and its TCRdb copy is limited to in-frame clones, with some not included. Of about 190,000 clones in the sample, about 80% were seen once. These data belong to a study of cytomegalovirus exposure and HLA in healthy donors. Findings and limits, study-wide: Later analysis demonstrated an association between a missense DCLRE1C variant and TCR beta V- and J-gene trimming.

V is TRBV7-7 and J is TRBJ2-1; D possibly corresponds to TRBD1 (5 bases). The clonotype was recovered from a woman in her 40s in good health and CMV-seronegative. The source material was PBMCs. The CDR3 region is CASSSGYGNEQFF. DNA of the CDR3: TGTGCCAGCAGCTCAGGGTATGGCAATGAGCAGTTCTTC.